The source of this T cell receptor beta chain is a study of T cells in Graves' hyperthyroidism and ophthalmopathy. This clonotype was counted ten times or more. The CDR3 runs 14 residues. Germline assignment: CDR1 MNHNS and CDR2 SASEGT. Trimming took off 2 bases at V and 7 bases at J, with 9 bases between the two ends. Amplified regions were TCR beta CDR3 sequences from RNA transcripts. First-round RT-PCR with HTBI primers amplified the TCR CDR3 region. TCRdb ran MiXCR on the multiplex PCR reads and lists one entry per CDR3 protein. The table has some 530,000 distinct CDR3 sequences, 22% seen once; the top ten hold 45% to 55%.

The sequenced material came from blood. The sequence came from a woman aged 65 to 85 with Graves' ophthalmopathy. The chain couples TRBV6-1 to TRBJ1-6; D is perhaps TRBD1 (5 bases). CDR3 sequence: CASSEQGVNSPLHF. The CDR3, as DNA: TGTGCCAGCAGTGAACAGGGTGTGAATTCACCCCTCCACTTT.